The 17 T cell receptor beta chains below were found in one sample sequenced in a study of cytotoxic CD8 clonotypes in ibrutinib-treated CLL. TCRdb's table, derived via immunoSEQ multiplex PCR, lists solely in-frame clones and lacks some. The sample has about 140,000 clones; approximately 80% are singletons. Sequencing used PBMCs, obtained after 12 months of ibrutinib treatment. These receptors all come from a human donor with chronic lymphocytic leukemia.

The rearrangement links TRBV9 to TRBJ2-2; the match to TRBD1 covers 7 bases. The CDR3 is 15 amino acids. J lost 4 bases, V lost 4 bases, and 7 bases had no gene match. The germline CDR1 and CDR2 sequences are SGDLS and YYNGEE. Here the CDR3 reads CASSNRTGRTGELFF. In DNA form, the CDR3 reads TGTGCCAGCAGCAATAGGACAGGTCGCACCGGGGAGCTGTTTTTT. Based on the CDR3 plus reference TRBV9 and TRBJ2-2, the full variable domain is DSGVTQTPKHLITATGQRVTLRCSPRSGDLSVYWYQQSLDQGLQFLIQYYNGEERAKGNILERFSAQQFPDLHSELNLSSLELGDSALYFCASSNRTGRTGELFFGEGSRLTVL.

The V gene is TRBV4-2, the J gene TRBJ2-2, with 11 bases lining up with TRBD2. Germline V lookup: CDR1 LGHNA, CDR2 YNFKEQ. This CDR3 region has 18 residues. V was pared by 2 bases and J by 7 bases, with 12 bases of the junction left unmatched. CDR3 sequence reads: CASSQKLAGDLGSGELFF. The CDR3, as DNA: TGTGCCAGCAGCCAAAAACTAGCGGGAGACCTGGGCAGCGGGGAGCTGTTTTTT.

The chain has TRBV7-9 and TRBJ1-1; the D is unclear. V was trimmed by 2 bases and J by 3 bases, leaving 7 bases between them. The CDR3 is 13 amino acids. Germline values: CDR1 SEHNR, CDR2 FQNEAQ (reference sequence). The CDR3 loop is CASSLQADTEAFF. In DNA form, the CDR3 reads TGTGCCAGCAGCTTACAGGCAGACACTGAAGCTTTCTTT.

The V gene is TRBV10-3, the J gene TRBJ2-5; tentative D call: TRBD1 (8 bases). The V end lost 11 bases, the J end lost 2 bases, and 18 bases lay between the germline ends. This CDR3 is 14 amino acids long. Germline V gives CDR1 ENHRY, CDR2 SYGVKD. The chain's CDR3 is CAVAGGGGQETQYF. CDR3 DNA: TGTGCCGTAGCAGGGGGCGGGGGACAAGAGACCCAGTACTTC.

The J gene is TRBJ2-7, the V gene TRBV7-9; no clear D gene. CDR3 length equals 14 residues. Germline V gives CDR1 SEHNR, CDR2 FQNEAQ (reference sequence). V gave up 2 bases and J gave up 5 bases, with 13 bases separating them. CDR3 sequence: CASSLSSAPHEQYF. The DNA for the CDR3 is TGTGCCAGCAGCTTATCCTCGGCGCCCCACGAGCAGTACTTC.

This sequence joins TRBV5-1 and TRBJ2-7; D may correspond to TRBD1 or TRBD2 (5 bases each). Between the trimmed V and J ends, which lost 1 base and 2 bases, there was a span of 10 bases. Germline CDR1 is SGHRS and CDR2 is YFSETQ. The CDR3 runs to 14 residues. CDR3 DNA sequence: TGCGCCAGCAGCTTGTCCGGGACCCCCTACGAGCAGTACTTC. This encodes CASSLSGTPYEQYF.

This sequence joins TRBV5-1 and TRBJ2-7; 7 nucleotides match TRBD1. Germline CDR1 is SGHRS and CDR2 is YFSETQ. This CDR3 contains 15 residues. Trimming at V came to 0 bases and at J to 3 bases, leaving 6 bases not matched to a gene. The CDR3 sequence is CASSLVSGTDYEQYF. Written as DNA, the CDR3 is TGCGCCAGCAGCTTGGTTTCCGGGACAGACTACGAGCAGTACTTC.

This clone was picked up many times. The chain uses TRBV21-1 and TRBJ1-5; whether TRBD1, the table's D call, matches the DNA was not checked. TRBV21-1 is noted as a pseudogene. This CDR3 region has 16 residues. CDR3 protein: CASSDETASTNQPQHF. For the CDR3, the DNA is TGTGCCAGCAGCGACGAAACAGCTTCAACCAATCAGCCCCAGCATTTT.

This clone was observed a few times. This sequence joins TRBV28 and TRBJ1-3, with unresolved D. V lost 6 bases, J lost 0 bases, and 15 bases lay in between. The CDR3 has 16 residues. Per germline, CDR1 MDHEN and CDR2 SYDVKM. CDR3 DNA: TGTGCCAGCAGCTACCCGGACGGCTACTCTGGAAACACCATATATTTT. Amino acid sequence: CASSYPDGYSGNTIYF.

This clone was seen only once. This chain joins TRBV30 and TRBJ2-6; either TRBD1 or TRBD2 may fit D (5 bases each). The germline V gene has CDR1 GTSNPN and CDR2 SVGIG (reference sequence). V gave up 1 base and J gave up 0 bases, with 19 bases separating them. The CDR3 is 19 residues long. Written as DNA, the CDR3 is TGTGCCTGGAGTGAATACCTAGAGGGACCTTTCTCTGGGGCCAACGTCCTGACTTTC. Translation gives CAWSEYLEGPFSGANVLTF.

As concerns this clone: Since a much larger clone is just one base distant, this may be a read error. The CDR3 loop reads CASSLEGTYEQYF. The CDR3 bases are TGTGCCAGCAGCTTAGAGGGGACCTACGAGCAGTACTTC. This rearrangement joins TRBV7-9 to TRBJ2-7, with a weak D call TRBD1 (5 bases). Germline CDR1 is SEHNR and CDR2 is FQNEAQ (reference sequence). The CDR3 length is 13 residues. Trimming left V 1 base short and J 2 bases short, with 6 bases between.

The chain uses TRBV30 and TRBJ1-5; TRBD1 matches at 8 bases. Germline assignment: CDR1 GTSNPN and CDR2 SVGIG (reference sequence). V was clipped by 2 bases and J by 5 bases; unmatched bases: 8. This CDR3 has 15 residues. The CDR3 DNA follows: TGTGCCTGGAGTATCGGACAGGGATACGATCAGCCCCAGCATTTT. This codes for CAWSIGQGYDQPQHF.

The chain combines TRBV11-2 with TRBJ2-1, with TRBD2 matching 12 bases. The CDR3 is made up of 15 amino acids. Looked up from germline, CDR1 is SGHAT and CDR2 is FQNNGV. After removal of 3 bases from V and 6 bases from J, the junction contained 3 bases not matched to a gene. This CDR3 reads CASSFGLAGTNEQFF. The CDR3 coding sequence is TGTGCCAGCAGCTTCGGACTAGCGGGGACCAATGAGCAGTTCTTC. Full variable domain (outside the CDR3, taken from reference TRBV11-2 and TRBJ2-1): EAGVAQSPRYKIIEKRQSVAFWCNPISGHATLYWYQQILGQGPKLLIQFQNNGVVDDSQLPKDRFSAERLKGVDSTLKIQPAKLEDSAVYLCASSFGLAGTNEQFFGPGTRLTVL.

The chain has TRBV2 and TRBJ2-7, with a tentative D call TRBD2 (5 bases). There are 13 residues in the CDR3. V was trimmed by 0 bases and J by 5 bases, leaving 8 bases between them. The germline V gene has CDR1 SNHLY and CDR2 FYNNEI. The CDR3 reads CASSEAPGNEQYF. The CDR3 nucleotides read TGTGCCAGCAGTGAAGCTCCCGGGAACGAGCAGTACTTC.

A single count supports this clone. This chain joins TRBV5-1 and TRBJ2-1; D is possibly TRBD1 or TRBD2 (6 bases each). Per the germline V gene, CDR1 is SGHRS and CDR2 is YFSETQ. This CDR3 comprises 14 residues. V lost 6 bases to trimming and J lost 7 bases, with 17 bases between them. CDR3 in DNA: TGCGCCAGCACCCTTTCGGGGGCTAAGAATGAGCAGTTCTTC. Translating gives CASTLSGAKNEQFF.

The chain employs TRBV2 and TRBJ1-1; D remains unclear. The CDR3 consists of 11 residues. The germline V and J ends were trimmed by 6 bases and 1 base, with 3 bases remaining between them. Germline V CDR1 and CDR2: SNHLY, FYNNEI. For the CDR3, the DNA is TGTGCCAGCAGAGAGAACACTGAAGCTTTCTTT. It is translated as CASRENTEAFF.

V and J are TRBV14 and TRBJ2-5; D is tentatively TRBD1 or TRBD2 (5 bases each). The length of the CDR3 is 17 residues. The germline CDR1 and CDR2 sequences are SGHDN and FVKESK. V was trimmed by 1 base and J by 1 base, leaving 16 bases between them. In DNA form, the CDR3 reads TGTGCCAGCAGCCAAGTAGGGGCGACTAACATCCAAGAGACCCAGTACTTC. Amino acids: CASSQVGATNIQETQYF. The whole variable domain, remainder taken from reference TRBV14 and TRBJ2-5, is EAGVTQFPSHSVIEKGQTVTLRCDPISGHDNLYWYRRVMGKEIKFLLHFVKESKQDESGMPNNRFLAERTGGTYSTLKVQPAELEDSGVYFCASSQVGATNIQETQYFGPGTRLLVL.